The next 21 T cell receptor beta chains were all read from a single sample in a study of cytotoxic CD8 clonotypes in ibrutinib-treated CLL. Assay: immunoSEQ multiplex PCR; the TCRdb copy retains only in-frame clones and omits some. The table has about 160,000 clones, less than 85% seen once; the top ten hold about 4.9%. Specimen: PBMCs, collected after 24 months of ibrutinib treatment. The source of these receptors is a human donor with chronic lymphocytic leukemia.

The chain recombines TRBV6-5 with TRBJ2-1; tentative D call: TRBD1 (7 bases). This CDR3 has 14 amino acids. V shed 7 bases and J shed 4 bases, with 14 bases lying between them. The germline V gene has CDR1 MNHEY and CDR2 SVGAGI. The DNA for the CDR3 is TGTGCCAGCACTCCCTCAGGGGGGTACAATGAGCAGTTCTTC. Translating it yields CASTPSGGYNEQFF.

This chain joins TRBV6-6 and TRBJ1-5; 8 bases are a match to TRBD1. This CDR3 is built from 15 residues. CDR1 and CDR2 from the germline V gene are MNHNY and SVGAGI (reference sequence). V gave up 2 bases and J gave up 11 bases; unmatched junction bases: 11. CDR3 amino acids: CASSYGGQDGMTQHF. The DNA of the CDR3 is TGTGCCAGCAGTTACGGGGGACAGGATGGGATGACCCAGCATTTT.

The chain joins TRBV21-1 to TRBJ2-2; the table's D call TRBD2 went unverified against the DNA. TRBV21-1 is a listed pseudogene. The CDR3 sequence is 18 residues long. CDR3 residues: CASSISHGLAANTGELFF. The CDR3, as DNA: TGTGCCAGCAGCATTTCGCACGGACTAGCGGCTAACACCGGGGAGCTGTTTTTT.

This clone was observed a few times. The CDR3 loop reads CAWSPTSTGGFGYTF. CDR3 DNA: TGTGCCTGGAGTCCTACCTCGACAGGGGGCTTTGGCTACACCTTC. The genes are TRBV30 and TRBJ1-2, with 10 bases identical to TRBD1. V dropped 2 bases and J dropped 7; count of bases not matched to a gene: 10. The CDR3 loop spans 15 amino acids. In germline, CDR1 is GTSNPN, CDR2 SVGIG (reference sequence).

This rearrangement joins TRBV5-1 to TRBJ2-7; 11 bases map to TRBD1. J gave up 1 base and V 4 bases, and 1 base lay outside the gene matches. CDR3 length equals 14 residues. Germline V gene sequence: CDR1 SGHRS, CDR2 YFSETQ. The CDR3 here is CASSRDRGSYEQYF. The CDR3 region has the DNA TGCGCCAGCAGCCGGGACAGGGGGTCCTACGAGCAGTACTTC.

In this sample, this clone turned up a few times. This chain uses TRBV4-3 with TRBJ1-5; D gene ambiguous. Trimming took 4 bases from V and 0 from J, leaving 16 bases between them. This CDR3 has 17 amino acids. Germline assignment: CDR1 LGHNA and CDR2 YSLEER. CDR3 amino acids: CASSLTGREDSNQPQHF. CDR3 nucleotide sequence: TGCGCCAGCAGCCTAACGGGGAGGGAAGATAGCAATCAGCCCCAGCATTTT.

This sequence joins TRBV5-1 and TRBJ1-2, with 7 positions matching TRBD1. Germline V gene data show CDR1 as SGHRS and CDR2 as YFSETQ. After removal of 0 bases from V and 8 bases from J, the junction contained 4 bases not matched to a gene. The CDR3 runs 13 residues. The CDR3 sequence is CASSLEGADGYTF. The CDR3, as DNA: TGCGCCAGCAGCTTGGAGGGGGCTGACGGCTACACCTTC.

CDR3 DNA sequence: TGTGCCAGCAGCTTAATAGGACGGCCGAACACTGAAGCTTTCTTT. This codes for CASSLIGRPNTEAFF. The chain uses TRBV7-3 and TRBJ1-1, with unresolved D. This CDR3 contains 15 residues. Germline-derived CDR1 and CDR2 are SGHTA and FQGTGA. V lost 1 base and J 1 base, leaving 10 bases between the germline ends.

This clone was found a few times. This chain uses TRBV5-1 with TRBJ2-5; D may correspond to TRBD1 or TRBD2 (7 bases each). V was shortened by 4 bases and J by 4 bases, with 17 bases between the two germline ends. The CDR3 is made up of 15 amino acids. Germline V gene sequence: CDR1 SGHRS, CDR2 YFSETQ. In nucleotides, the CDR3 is TGCGCCAGCAGCCCGTCGACAGGGAGGGGAGAGACCCAGTACTTC. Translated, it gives CASSPSTGRGETQYF.

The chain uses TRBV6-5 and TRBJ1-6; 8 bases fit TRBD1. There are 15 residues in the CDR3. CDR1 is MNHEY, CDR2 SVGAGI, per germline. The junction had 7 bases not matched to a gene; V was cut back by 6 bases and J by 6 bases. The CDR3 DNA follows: TGTGCCAGCAGCCGTGGGACAGGCGGTAATTCACCCCTCCACTTT. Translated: CASSRGTGGNSPLHF.

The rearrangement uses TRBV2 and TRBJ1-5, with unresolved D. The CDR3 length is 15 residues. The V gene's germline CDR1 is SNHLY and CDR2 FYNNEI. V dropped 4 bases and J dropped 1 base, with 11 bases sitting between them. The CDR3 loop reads CASSAYPRSNQPQHF. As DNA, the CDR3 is TGTGCCAGCAGTGCCTATCCCCGGAGCAATCAGCCCCAGCATTTT.

The CDR3 nucleotides are TGTGCCTGGAGTGTGACAGGCAATCAGCCCCAGCATTTT. Amino acids: CAWSVTGNQPQHF. This sequence joins TRBV30 and TRBJ1-5, with D possibly TRBD1 on 5 matching bases. Germline CDR1 reads GTSNPN; CDR2 reads SVGIG (reference sequence). V lost 0 bases to trimming and J lost 2 bases, with 5 bases between them. The CDR3 covers 13 residues.

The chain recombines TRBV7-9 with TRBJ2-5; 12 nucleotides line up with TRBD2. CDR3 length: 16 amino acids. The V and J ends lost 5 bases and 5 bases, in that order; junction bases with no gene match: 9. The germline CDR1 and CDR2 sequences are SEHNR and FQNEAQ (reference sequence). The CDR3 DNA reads TGTGCCAGCAGCCGAGGACTAGCGGGGAGTTTGGAGACCCAGTACTTC. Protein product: CASSRGLAGSLETQYF.

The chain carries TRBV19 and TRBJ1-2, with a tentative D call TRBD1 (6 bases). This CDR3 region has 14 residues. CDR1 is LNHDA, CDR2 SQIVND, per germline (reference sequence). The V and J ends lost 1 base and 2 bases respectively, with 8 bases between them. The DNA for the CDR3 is TGTGCCAGTAGTATAGGGACAGCAAACTATGGCTACACCTTC. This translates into CASSIGTANYGYTF.

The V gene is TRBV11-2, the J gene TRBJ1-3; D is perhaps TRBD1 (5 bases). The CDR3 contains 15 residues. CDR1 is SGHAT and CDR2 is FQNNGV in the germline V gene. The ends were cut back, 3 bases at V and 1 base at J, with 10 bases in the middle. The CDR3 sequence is CASSLGTVSGNTIYF. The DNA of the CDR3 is TGTGCCAGCAGCTTGGGGACTGTATCTGGAAACACCATATATTTT.

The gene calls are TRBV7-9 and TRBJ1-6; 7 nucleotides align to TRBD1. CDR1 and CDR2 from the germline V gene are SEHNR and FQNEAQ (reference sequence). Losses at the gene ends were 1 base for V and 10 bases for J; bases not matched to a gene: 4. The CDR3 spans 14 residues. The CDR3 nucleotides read TGTGCCAGCAGCTTAGGGGACAGACCCTCACCCCTCCACTTT. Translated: CASSLGDRPSPLHF.

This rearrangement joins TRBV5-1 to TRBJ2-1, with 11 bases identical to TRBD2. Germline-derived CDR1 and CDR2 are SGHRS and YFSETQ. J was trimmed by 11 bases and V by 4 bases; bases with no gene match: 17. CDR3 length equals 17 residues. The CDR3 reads CASSLVGGLAARGKQFF. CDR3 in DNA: TGCGCCAGCAGCCTGGTTGGGGGACTAGCGGCCAGGGGGAAGCAGTTCTTC.

The CDR3 nucleotides are TGTGCCAGCAGCTTCGGACAGGGGGCGACTGAAGCTTTCTTT. Amino acids: CASSFGQGATEAFF. The chain links TRBV5-4 to TRBJ1-1; TRBD1 agrees at 11 bases. The J segment lost 5 bases and the V segment lost 2 bases, leaving 2 bases of the junction unmatched. This CDR3 contains 14 residues. Looked up from germline, CDR1 is SGHNT and CDR2 is YYREEE (reference sequence).

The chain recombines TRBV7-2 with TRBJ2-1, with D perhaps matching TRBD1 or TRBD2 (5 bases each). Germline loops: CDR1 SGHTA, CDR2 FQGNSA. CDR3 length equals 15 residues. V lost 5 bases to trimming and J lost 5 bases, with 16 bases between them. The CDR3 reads CASSSSGPFHNEQFF. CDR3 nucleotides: TGTGCCAGCAGCAGCTCGGGACCCTTCCACAATGAGCAGTTCTTC.

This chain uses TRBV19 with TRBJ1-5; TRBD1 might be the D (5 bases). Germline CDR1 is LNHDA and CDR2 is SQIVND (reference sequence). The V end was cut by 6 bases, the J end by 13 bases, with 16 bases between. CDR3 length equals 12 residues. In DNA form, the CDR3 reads TGTGCCAGTAGACTAAAGGGGTCCCCTCAGCATTTT. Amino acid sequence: CASRLKGSPQHF.

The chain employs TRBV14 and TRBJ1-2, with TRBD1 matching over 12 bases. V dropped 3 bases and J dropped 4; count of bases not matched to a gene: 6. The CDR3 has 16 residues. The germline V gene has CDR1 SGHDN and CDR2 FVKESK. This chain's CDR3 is CASSHTLGQGAYGYTF. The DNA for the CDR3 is TGTGCCAGCAGCCACACCTTGGGACAGGGGGCCTATGGCTACACCTTC.